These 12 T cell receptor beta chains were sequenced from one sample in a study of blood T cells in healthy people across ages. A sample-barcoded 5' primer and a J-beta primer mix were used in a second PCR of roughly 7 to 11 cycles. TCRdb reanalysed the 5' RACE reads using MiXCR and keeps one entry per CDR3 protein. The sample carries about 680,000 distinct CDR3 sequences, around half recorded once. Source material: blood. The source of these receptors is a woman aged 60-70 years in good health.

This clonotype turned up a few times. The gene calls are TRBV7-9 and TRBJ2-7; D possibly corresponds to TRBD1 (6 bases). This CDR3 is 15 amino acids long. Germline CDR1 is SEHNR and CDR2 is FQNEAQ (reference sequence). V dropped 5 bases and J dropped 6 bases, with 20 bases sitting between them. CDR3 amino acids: CASSTLQGRESEQYF. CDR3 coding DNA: TGTGCCAGCAGCACCTTACAGGGAAGGGAGTCCGAGCAGTACTTC.

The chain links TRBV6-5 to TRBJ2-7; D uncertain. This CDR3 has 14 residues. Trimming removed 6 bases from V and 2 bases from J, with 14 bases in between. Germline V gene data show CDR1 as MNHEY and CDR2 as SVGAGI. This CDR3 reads CASRRGVPAYEQYF. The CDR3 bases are TGTGCCAGCAGGCGAGGCGTCCCTGCCTACGAGCAGTACTTC.

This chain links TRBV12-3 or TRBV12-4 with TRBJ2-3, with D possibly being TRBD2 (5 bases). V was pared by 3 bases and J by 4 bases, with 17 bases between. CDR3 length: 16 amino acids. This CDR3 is CASSLPTWGASDTQYF. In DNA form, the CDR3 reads TGTGCCAGCAGTTTGCCAACTTGGGGAGCTTCAGATACGCAGTATTTT.

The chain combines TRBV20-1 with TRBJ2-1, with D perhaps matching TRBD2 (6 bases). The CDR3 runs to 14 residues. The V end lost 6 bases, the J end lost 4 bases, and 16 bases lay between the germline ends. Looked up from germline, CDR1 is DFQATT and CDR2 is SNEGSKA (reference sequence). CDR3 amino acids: CSAKMPGGYNEQFF. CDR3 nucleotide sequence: TGCAGTGCCAAAATGCCAGGAGGGTACAATGAGCAGTTCTTC.

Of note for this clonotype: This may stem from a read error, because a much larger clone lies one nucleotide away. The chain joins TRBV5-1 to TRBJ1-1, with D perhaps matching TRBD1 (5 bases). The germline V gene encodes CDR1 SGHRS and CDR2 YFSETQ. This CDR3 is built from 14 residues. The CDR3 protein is CTSSQGRLNTEAFF. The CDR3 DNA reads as TGCACCAGCAGCCAGGGACGGTTGAACACTGAAGCTTTCTTT.

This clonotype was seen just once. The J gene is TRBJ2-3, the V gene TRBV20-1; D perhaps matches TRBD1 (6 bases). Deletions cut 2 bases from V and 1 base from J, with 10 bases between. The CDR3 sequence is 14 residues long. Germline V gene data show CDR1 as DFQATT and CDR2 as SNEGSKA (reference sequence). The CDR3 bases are TGCAGTGCTAGACGGGACACCGGCACAGATACGCAGTATTTT. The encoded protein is CSARRDTGTDTQYF.

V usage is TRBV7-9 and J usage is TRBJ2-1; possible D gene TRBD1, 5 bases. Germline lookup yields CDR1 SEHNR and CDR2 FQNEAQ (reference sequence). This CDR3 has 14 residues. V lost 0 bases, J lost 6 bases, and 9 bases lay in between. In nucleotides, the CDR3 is TGTGCCAGCAGCTTAGCTGCAGGGCTCAATGAGCAGTTCTTC. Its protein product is CASSLAAGLNEQFF.

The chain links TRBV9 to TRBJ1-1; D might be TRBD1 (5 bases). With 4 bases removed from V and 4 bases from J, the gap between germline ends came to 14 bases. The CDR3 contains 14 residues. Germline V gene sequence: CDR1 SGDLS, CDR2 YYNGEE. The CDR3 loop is CASSKRGSGTEAFF. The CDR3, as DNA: TGTGCCAGCAGCAAGAGGGGCTCTGGCACTGAAGCTTTCTTT.

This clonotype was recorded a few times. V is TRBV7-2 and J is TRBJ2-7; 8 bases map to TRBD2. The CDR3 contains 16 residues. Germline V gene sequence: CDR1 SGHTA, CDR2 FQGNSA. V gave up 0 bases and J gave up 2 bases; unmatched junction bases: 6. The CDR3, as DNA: TGTGCCAGCAGCTTAGCAGGCGGGAGGAGCACCTACGAGCAGTACTTC. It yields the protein CASSLAGGRSTYEQYF. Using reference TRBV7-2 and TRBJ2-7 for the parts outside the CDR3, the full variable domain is GAGVSQSPSNKVTEKGKDVELRCDPISGHTALYWYRQSLGQGLEFLIYFQGNSAPDKSGLPSDRFSAERTGGSVSTLTIQRTQQEDSAVYLCASSLAGGRSTYEQYFGPGTRLTVT.

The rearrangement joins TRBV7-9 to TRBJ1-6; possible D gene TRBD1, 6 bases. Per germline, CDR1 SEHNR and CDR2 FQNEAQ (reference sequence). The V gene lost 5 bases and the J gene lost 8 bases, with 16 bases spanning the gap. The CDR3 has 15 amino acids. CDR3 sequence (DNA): TGTGCCAGCAGCCTTATCCGGGACAAGGATTCACCCCTCCACTTT. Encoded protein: CASSLIRDKDSPLHF.

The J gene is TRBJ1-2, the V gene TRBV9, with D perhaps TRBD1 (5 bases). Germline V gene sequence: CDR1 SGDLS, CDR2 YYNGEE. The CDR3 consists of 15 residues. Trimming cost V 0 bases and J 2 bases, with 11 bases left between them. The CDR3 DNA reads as TGTGCCAGCAGCGTAGCGGGACGGAAAAACTATGGCTACACCTTC. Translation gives CASSVAGRKNYGYTF.

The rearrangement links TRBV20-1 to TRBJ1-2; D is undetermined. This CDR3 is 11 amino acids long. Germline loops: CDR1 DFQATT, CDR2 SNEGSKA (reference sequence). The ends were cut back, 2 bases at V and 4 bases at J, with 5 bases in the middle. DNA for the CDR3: TGCAGTGCTAGATTTAGCTATGGCTACACCTTC. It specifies CSARFSYGYTF.